The rows below give T cell receptor beta chains drawn from one sample of a study of cytomegalovirus exposure and HLA in healthy donors. Profiling relied on immunoSEQ multiplex PCR, and the TCRdb table lists in-frame clones only, not all of them. Of about 98,000 clones listed, roughly 80% were seen once; the top ten hold 16%. Sequencing input: PBMCs. All receptors derive from a man aged 60 to 75 in good health and CMV-seropositive. The CDR3 runs from the conserved cysteine through the conserved F or W. The order of the fields is D gene, V gene, J gene, clone size, CDR3 DNA, CDR3 protein. The D gene is left open where the match is weak. The size of a clone is reported for some rows only, either as once, few or many, or as a class for expanded clones.

D gene: .
V gene: TRBV4-2
J gene: TRBJ2-1
clone size: .
CDR3 DNA: TGTGCCAGCAGCCAAGGTCCTCGTGAGCAGTTCTTC
CDR3 protein: CASSQGPREQFF

D gene: .
V gene: TRBV6-5
J gene: TRBJ1-6
clone size: .
CDR3 DNA: TGTGCCAGCAGTTACGCGGGGTTACCCCTCCACTTT
CDR3 protein: CASSYAGLPLHF

D gene: TRBD2
V gene: TRBV5-8
J gene: TRBJ2-5
clone size: once
CDR3 DNA: TGTGCCAGCAGCCCTGGACTAGCGGCCTGGGAGACCCAGTACTTC
CDR3 protein: CASSPGLAAWETQYF

D gene: TRBD2
V gene: TRBV10-2
J gene: TRBJ2-5
clone size: .
CDR3 DNA: TGCGCCAGCAGCAGACTAGCGGGGGGGCGGGAGACCCAGTACTTC
CDR3 protein: CASSRLAGGRETQYF

D gene: .
V gene: TRBV19
J gene: TRBJ2-7
clone size: .
CDR3 DNA: TGTGCCAGTAGTCCAGGAACCTACGAGCAGTACTTC
CDR3 protein: CASSPGTYEQYF

D gene: .
V gene: TRBV27
J gene: TRBJ1-6
clone size: .
CDR3 DNA: TGTGCCAGCAGTTTTGGGACTGGGGACCCCTATAATTCACCCCTCCACTTT
CDR3 protein: CASSFGTGDPYNSPLHF

D gene: TRBD2
V gene: TRBV2
J gene: TRBJ2-7
clone size: .
CDR3 DNA: TGTGCCAGCAGTGATGGTCTAGCGGGGATCGAGCAGTACTTC
CDR3 protein: CASSDGLAGIEQYF

D gene: .
V gene: TRBV15
J gene: TRBJ2-2
clone size: .
CDR3 DNA: TGTGCCACCAGCAGAGAGACGGGGGCCGGGGAGCTGTTTTTT
CDR3 protein: CATSRETGAGELFF

D gene: .
V gene: TRBV5-6
J gene: TRBJ1-1
clone size: .
CDR3 DNA: TGTGCCAGCAGCGCACGACAGGTATTGAACACTGAAGCTTTCTTT
CDR3 protein: CASSARQVLNTEAFF

D gene: .
V gene: TRBV12-5
J gene: TRBJ1-1
clone size: .
CDR3 DNA: TGTGCTAGTGGCAAGCGAATAGGATCGGACACTGAAGCTTTCTTT
CDR3 protein: CASGKRIGSDTEAFF

D gene: .
V gene: TRBV7-9
J gene: TRBJ1-1
clone size: .
CDR3 DNA: TGTGCCAGCAGCCCTAAGAGTTTGAACACTGAAGCTTTCTTT
CDR3 protein: CASSPKSLNTEAFF

D gene: .
V gene: TRBV4-3
J gene: TRBJ2-3
clone size: .
CDR3 DNA: TGCGCCAGCAGCCACTATAGCCCTGCCGGTACGCAGTATTTT
CDR3 protein: CASSHYSPAGTQYF

D gene: .
V gene: TRBV11-2
J gene: TRBJ1-5
clone size: .
CDR3 DNA: TGTGCCAGCAGCTTAGATGGCAGGGGAAATCAGCCCCAGCATTTT
CDR3 protein: CASSLDGRGNQPQHF

D gene: .
V gene: TRBV27
J gene: TRBJ2-7
clone size: .
CDR3 DNA: TGTGCCAGCAGTTTTGAGGGCGCCTACGAGCAGTACTTC
CDR3 protein: CASSFEGAYEQYF

D gene: .
V gene: TRBV18
J gene: TRBJ1-6
clone size: .
CDR3 DNA: TGTGCCAGCTCACCACTGGGACCGCGGGGGACGTCTGTGTCACCCCTCCACTTT
CDR3 protein: CASSPLGPRGTSVSPLHF

D gene: .
V gene: TRBV30
J gene: TRBJ1-2
clone size: .
CDR3 DNA: TGTGCCTGGAGCGGGGGTAGTTATGGCTACACCTTC
CDR3 protein: CAWSGGSYGYTF

D gene: .
V gene: TRBV28
J gene: TRBJ2-5
clone size: .
CDR3 DNA: TGTGCCAGCAGTTTATGGACCGCCAGGCCTGAGTGGGAGACCCAGTACTTC
CDR3 protein: CASSLWTARPEWETQYF